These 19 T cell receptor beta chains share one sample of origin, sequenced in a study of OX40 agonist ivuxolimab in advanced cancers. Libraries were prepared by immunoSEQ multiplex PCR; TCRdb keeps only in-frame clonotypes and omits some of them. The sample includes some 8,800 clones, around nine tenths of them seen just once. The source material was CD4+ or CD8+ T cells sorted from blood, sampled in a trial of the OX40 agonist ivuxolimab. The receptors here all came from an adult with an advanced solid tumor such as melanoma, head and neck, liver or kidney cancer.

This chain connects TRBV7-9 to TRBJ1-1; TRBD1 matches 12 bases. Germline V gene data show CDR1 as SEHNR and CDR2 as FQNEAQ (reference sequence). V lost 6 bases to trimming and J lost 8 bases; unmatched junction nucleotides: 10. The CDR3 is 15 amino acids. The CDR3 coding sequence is TGTGCCAGCAGAACCGGGACAGGGGGCGGGGGCGAAGCTTTCTTT. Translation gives CASRTGTGGGGEAFF.

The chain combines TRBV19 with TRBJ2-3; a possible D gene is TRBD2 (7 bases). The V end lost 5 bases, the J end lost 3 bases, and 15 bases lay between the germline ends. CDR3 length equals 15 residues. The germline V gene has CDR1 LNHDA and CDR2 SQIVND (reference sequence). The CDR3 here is CASSPTGGQTDTQYF. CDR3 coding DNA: TGTGCCAGTAGTCCCACGGGGGGCCAGACAGATACGCAGTATTTT.

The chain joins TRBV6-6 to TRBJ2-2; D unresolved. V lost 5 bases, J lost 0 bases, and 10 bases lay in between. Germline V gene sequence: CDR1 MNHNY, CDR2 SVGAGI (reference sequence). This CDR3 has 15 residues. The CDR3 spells CASSRRTPNTGELFF. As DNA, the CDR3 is TGTGCCAGCAGTCGCAGAACACCGAACACCGGGGAGCTGTTTTTT.

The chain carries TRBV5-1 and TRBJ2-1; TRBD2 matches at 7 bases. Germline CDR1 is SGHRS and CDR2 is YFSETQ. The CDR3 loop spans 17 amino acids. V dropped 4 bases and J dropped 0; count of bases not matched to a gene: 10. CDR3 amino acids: CASSGYLSGVSYNEQFF. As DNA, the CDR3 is TGCGCCAGCAGCGGATATTTAAGCGGGGTCTCCTACAATGAGCAGTTCTTC.

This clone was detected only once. CDR3 bases: TGTGCCAGCAGCACACAGGGGGCTTCCTACAATGAGCAGTTCTTC. Translated, it gives CASSTQGASYNEQFF. The V and J genes are TRBV7-8 and TRBJ2-1, with TRBD1 matching over 9 bases. The CDR3 consists of 15 residues. V dropped 5 bases and J dropped 1; count of bases not matched to a gene: 3. CDR1 is SGHVS and CDR2 is FQNEAQ in the germline V gene. Full variable domain (missing parts from reference TRBV7-8 and TRBJ2-1): GAGVSQSPRYKVAKRGQDVALRCDPISGHVSLFWYQQALGQGPEFLTYFQNEAQLDKSGLPSDRFFAERPEGSVSTLKIQRTQQEDSAVYLCASSTQGASYNEQFFGPGTRLTVL.

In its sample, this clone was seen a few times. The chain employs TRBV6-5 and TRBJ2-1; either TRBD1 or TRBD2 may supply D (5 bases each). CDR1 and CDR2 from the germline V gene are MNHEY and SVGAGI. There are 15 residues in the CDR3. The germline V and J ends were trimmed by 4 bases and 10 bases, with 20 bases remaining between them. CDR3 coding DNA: TGTGCCAGCAGTTTCGGACATCGGCTTGAGGGGGAGCAGTTCTTC. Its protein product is CASSFGHRLEGEQFF.

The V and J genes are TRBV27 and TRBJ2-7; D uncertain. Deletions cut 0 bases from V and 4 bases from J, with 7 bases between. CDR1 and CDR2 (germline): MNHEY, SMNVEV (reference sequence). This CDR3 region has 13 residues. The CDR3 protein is CASSLSPQYEQYF. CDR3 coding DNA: TGTGCCAGCAGTTTATCCCCCCAGTACGAGCAGTACTTC.

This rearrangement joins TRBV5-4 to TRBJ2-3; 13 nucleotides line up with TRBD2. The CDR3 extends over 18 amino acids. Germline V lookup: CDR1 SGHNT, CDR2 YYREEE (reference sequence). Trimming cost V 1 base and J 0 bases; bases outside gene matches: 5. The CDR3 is CASSLSGTSGMSTDTQYF. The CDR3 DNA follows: TGTGCCAGCAGCTTGTCCGGGACTAGCGGGATGAGCACAGATACGCAGTATTTT.

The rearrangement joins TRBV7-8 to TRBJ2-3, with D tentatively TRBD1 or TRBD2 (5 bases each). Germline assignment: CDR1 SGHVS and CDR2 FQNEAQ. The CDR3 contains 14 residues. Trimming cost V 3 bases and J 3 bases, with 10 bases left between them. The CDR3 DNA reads TGTGCCAGCAGCTTGGCTGGGGGAACAGATACGCAGTATTTT. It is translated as CASSLAGGTDTQYF.

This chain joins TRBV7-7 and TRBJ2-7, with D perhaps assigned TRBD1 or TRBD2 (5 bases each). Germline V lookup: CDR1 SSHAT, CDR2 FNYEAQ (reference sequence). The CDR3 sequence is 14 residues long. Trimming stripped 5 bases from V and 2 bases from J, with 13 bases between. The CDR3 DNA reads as TGTGCCAGCAGCCTGGGGACGGCTCCCTACGAGCAGTACTTC. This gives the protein CASSLGTAPYEQYF.

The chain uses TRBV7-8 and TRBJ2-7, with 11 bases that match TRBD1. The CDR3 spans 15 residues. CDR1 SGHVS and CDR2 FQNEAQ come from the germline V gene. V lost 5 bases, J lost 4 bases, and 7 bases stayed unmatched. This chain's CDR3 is CASSPWGQGGYEQYF. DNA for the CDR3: TGTGCCAGCAGCCCCTGGGGACAGGGGGGGTACGAGCAGTACTTC. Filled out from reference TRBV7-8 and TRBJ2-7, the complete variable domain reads GAGVSQSPRYKVAKRGQDVALRCDPISGHVSLFWYQQALGQGPEFLTYFQNEAQLDKSGLPSDRFFAERPEGSVSTLKIQRTQQEDSAVYLCASSPWGQGGYEQYFGPGTRLTVT.

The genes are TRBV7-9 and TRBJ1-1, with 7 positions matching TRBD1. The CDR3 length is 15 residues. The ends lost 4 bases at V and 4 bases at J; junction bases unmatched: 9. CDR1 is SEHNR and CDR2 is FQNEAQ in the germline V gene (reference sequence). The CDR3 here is CASSSSRDSLTEAFF. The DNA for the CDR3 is TGTGCCAGCAGCTCTAGTAGGGACAGCCTCACTGAAGCTTTCTTT. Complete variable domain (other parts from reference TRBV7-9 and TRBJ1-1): DTGVSQNPRHKITKRGQNVTFRCDPISEHNRLYWYRQTLGQGPEFLTYFQNEAQLEKSRLLSDRFSAERPKGSFSTLEIQRTEQGDSAMYLCASSSSRDSLTEAFFGQGTRLTVV.

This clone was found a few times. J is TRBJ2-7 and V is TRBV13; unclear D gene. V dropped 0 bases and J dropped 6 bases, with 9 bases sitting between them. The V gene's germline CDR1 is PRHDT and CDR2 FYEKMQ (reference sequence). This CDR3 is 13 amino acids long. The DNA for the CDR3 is TGTGCCAGCAGCTTAGGCCGATACGGCGAGCAGTACTTC. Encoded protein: CASSLGRYGEQYF.

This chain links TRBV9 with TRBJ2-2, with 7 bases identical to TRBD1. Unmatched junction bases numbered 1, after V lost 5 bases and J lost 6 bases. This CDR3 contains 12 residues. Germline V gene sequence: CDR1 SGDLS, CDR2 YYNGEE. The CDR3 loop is CASSTGAGELFF. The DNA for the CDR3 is TGTGCCAGCAGTACAGGGGCCGGGGAGCTGTTTTTT.

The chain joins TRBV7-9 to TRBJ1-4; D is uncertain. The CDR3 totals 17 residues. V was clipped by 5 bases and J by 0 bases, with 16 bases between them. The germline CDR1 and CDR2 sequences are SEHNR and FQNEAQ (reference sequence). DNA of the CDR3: TGTGCCAGCAGCGGTAGGCCAGCTACATCAACTAATGAAAAACTGTTTTTT. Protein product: CASSGRPATSTNEKLFF.

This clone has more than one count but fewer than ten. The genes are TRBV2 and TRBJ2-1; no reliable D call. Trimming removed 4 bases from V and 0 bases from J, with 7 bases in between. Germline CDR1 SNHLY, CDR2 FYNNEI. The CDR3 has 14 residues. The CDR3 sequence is CASSGGSSYNEQFF. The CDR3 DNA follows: TGTGCCAGCAGTGGAGGTAGCTCCTACAATGAGCAGTTCTTC.

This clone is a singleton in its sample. The chain's CDR3 is CASRGTGGSYEQYF. In nucleotides, the CDR3 is TGTGCCAGCAGGGGGACAGGGGGCTCCTACGAGCAGTACTTC. The rearrangement uses TRBV6-1 and TRBJ2-7; 11 positions match TRBD1. Per germline, CDR1 MNHNS and CDR2 SASEGT. The CDR3 has 14 amino acids. The trim removed 6 bases at V and 0 bases at J, leaving 1 base unmatched.

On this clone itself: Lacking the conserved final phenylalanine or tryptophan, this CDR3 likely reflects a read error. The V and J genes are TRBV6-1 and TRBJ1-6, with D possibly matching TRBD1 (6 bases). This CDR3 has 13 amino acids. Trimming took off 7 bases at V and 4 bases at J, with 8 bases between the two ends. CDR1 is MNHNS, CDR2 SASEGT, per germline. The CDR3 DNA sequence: TGTGCCAGCATAGGGGGGTATAATTCACCCCTCCACTCT. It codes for CASIGGYNSPLHS.

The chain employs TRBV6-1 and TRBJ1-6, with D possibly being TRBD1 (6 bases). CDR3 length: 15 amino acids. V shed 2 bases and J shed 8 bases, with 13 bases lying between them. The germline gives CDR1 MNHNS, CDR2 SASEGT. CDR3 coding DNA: TGTGCCAGCAGTGAAAGGGCAGGGGTGCATTCACCCCTCCACTTT. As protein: CASSERAGVHSPLHF.